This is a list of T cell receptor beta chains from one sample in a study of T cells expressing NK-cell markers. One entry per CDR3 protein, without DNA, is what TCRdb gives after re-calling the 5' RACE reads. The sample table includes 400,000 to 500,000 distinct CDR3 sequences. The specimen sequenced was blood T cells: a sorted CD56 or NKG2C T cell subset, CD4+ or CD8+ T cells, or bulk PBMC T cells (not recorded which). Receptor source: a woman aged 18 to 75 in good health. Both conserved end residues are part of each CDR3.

CDR3: CAWSVHTEAFF
J: TRBJ1-1
V: TRBV30

CDR3: CAITPGTSGRKVTYEQYF
J: TRBJ2-7
V: TRBV10-3

CDR3: CSAGYRGEGQSTEAFF
J: TRBJ1-1
V: TRBV29-1

CDR3: CSAWGPGAWEQYF
J: TRBJ2-7
V: TRBV20-1

CDR3: CASSEGRGGGHADTQYF
J: TRBJ2-3
V: TRBV9

CDR3: CASSWGQGQETQYF
J: TRBJ2-5
V: TRBV7-2

CDR3: CASSQDPGTYTYEQYF
J: TRBJ2-7
V: TRBV3-1

CDR3: CASRSPGGTDTQYF
J: TRBJ2-3
V: TRBV6-1

CDR3: CASSYWNGVPGELFF
J: TRBJ2-2
V: TRBV6-5

CDR3: CASSQGYREETQYF
J: TRBJ2-5
V: TRBV4-2

CDR3: CASSPGLAHYNEQFF
J: TRBJ2-1
V: TRBV28

CDR3: CASSSGQGADTQYF
J: TRBJ2-3
V: TRBV11-3

CDR3: CASSLLGRFADTQYF
J: TRBJ2-3
V: TRBV12-3/TRBV12-4

CDR3: CASSLAQGITAQHF
J: TRBJ1-5
V: TRBV12-3/TRBV12-4

CDR3: CASSLTGVRTDTQYF
J: TRBJ2-3
V: TRBV6-2/TRBV6-3

CDR3: CASSYSGPPSHF
J: TRBJ2-5
V: TRBV6-5

CDR3: CASSSSGRGNSNQPQHF
J: TRBJ1-5
V: TRBV7-6

CDR3: CATSDLHSGANVLTF
J: TRBJ2-6
V: TRBV24-1

CDR3: CASTTGTDLRGYTF
J: TRBJ1-2
V: TRBV25-1

CDR3: CAISRPPSGGVDTQYF
J: TRBJ2-3
V: TRBV10-3

CDR3: CASSFGLAGGISNEQFF
J: TRBJ2-1
V: TRBV11-3

CDR3: CASSLRQGRANEKLFF
J: TRBJ1-4
V: TRBV11-2

CDR3: CASSLERSDTGELFF
J: TRBJ2-2
V: TRBV5-1

CDR3: CATSRGVGATYNEQFF
J: TRBJ2-1
V: TRBV15

CDR3: CASSQGGRWGDTQYF
J: TRBJ2-3
V: TRBV4-3

CDR3: CSAKAPRDTDTQYF
J: TRBJ2-3
V: TRBV20-1

CDR3: CASSALVGAHSSEQYF
J: TRBJ2-7
V: TRBV25-1

CDR3: CASSYVAGGPFEQFF
J: TRBJ2-1
V: TRBV6-5

CDR3: CASSPPFDPLNEQFF
J: TRBJ2-1
V: TRBV18

CDR3: CASSSRTKLTGELFF
J: TRBJ2-2
V: TRBV13

CDR3: CSASYSARRNTIYF
J: TRBJ1-3
V: TRBV20-1

CDR3: CASIPDRGRQETQYF
J: TRBJ2-5
V: TRBV12-3/TRBV12-4

CDR3: CASSYQGAAGYTF
J: TRBJ1-2
V: TRBV12-3/TRBV12-4

CDR3: CACVAGTGKTWDPEAFF
J: TRBJ1-1
V: TRBV6-1

CDR3: CAWSKGRVSNQPQHF
J: TRBJ1-5
V: TRBV30

CDR3: CSVEERGREKLFF
J: TRBJ1-4
V: TRBV29-1

CDR3: CSSQLPGLPQGTQYF
J: TRBJ2-3
V: TRBV20-1

CDR3: CASLEGRQNTGELFF
J: TRBJ2-2
V: TRBV28